The clone carrying this TCR beta chain was counted between two and nine times. Its antigen is unknown. This sample is part of a study of blood T cells in healthy people across ages. The CDR3 length is 15 residues. Germline V CDR1 and CDR2: SEHNR, FQNEAQ (reference sequence). Between the trimmed V and J ends, which lost 5 bases and 3 bases, there was a span of 16 bases. The use of a sample-barcoded 5' primer and a J-beta primer mix characterized a second PCR of roughly 7 to 12 cycles. A template-switch adaptor with 12 random nucleotides tagged each cDNA molecule. TCRdb called the 5' RACE reads again in MiXCR, with one record for every CDR3 protein. The repertoire holds over 600,000 distinct CDR3 sequences, with about 45% as singletons. Regarding the study as a whole: Whereas aged donors had fewer naive CD4+ cells, long-lived donors had more of them and higher diversity.

The chain couples TRBV7-9 to TRBJ1-2, with a weak D call TRBD1 (6 bases). The sequenced sample was blood. The sequence came from a man aged 80 or over in good health. CDR3 coding DNA: TGTGCCAGCAGCGTACAGGGCGGCATTGACTATGGCTACACCTTC. Amino acids: CASSVQGGIDYGYTF.